These 12 T cell receptor beta chains were sequenced from one sample in a study of brain T cells in children with intractable seizures. The repertoire was sequenced with immunoSEQ multiplex PCR; TCRdb's copy has only in-frame clones and lacks some. Of roughly 80,000 clones in the sample, about 90% were seen once. The starting material was peripheral blood, obtained at surgery. The origin of the receptors is a girl aged 2-10 years with Rasmussen encephalitis and intractable seizures.

The V call is TRBV7-3, the J call TRBJ1-6; weak D call: TRBD1 (6 bases). Trimming took off 2 bases at V and 9 bases at J, with 14 bases between the two ends. This CDR3 region has 15 residues. CDR1 and CDR2 from the germline V gene are SGHTA and FQGTGA. CDR3 sequence reads: CASSLAEGVGSPLHF. Here the CDR3 DNA reads TGTGCCAGCAGCTTAGCCGAGGGGGTAGGTTCACCCCTCCACTTT.

The rearrangement uses TRBV7-2 and TRBJ2-7; D gene unclear. V dropped 0 bases and J dropped 5 bases, with 11 bases sitting between them. The germline V gene has CDR1 SGHTA and CDR2 FQGNSA. The CDR3 consists of 14 residues. The CDR3 reads CASSLAVVRNEQYF. CDR3 bases: TGTGCCAGCAGCTTAGCAGTTGTTCGCAACGAGCAGTACTTC. Variable domain in full (rest from reference TRBV7-2 and TRBJ2-7): GAGVSQSPSNKVTEKGKDVELRCDPISGHTALYWYRQSLGQGLEFLIYFQGNSAPDKSGLPSDRFSAERTGGSVSTLTIQRTQQEDSAVYLCASSLAVVRNEQYFGPGTRLTVT.

The DNA of the CDR3 is TGTGCCAGCAGTGATCGGTCGAAGATCTATGGCTACACCTTC. This codes for CASSDRSKIYGYTF. The V call is TRBV2, the J call TRBJ1-2; no clear D. Germline lookup yields CDR1 SNHLY and CDR2 FYNNEI. CDR3 length: 14 residues. V lost 3 bases, J lost 4 bases, and 12 bases lay in between.

The chain couples TRBV18 to TRBJ1-1; a possible D gene is TRBD1 (6 bases). V shed 3 bases and J shed 5 bases, with 25 bases lying between them. Germline V gives CDR1 KGHSH, CDR2 LQKENI. The CDR3 covers 18 residues. The CDR3 loop is CASSPGGFRGDGRTEAFF. The CDR3 DNA reads TGTGCCAGCTCACCTGGGGGTTTCAGGGGCGACGGGAGGACTGAAGCTTTCTTT.

The J gene is TRBJ1-1, the V gene TRBV28; 9 bases match TRBD1. This CDR3 has 16 residues. With 10 bases clipped from V and 4 bases from J, the junction kept 16 bases outside the gene matches. The germline gives CDR1 MDHEN, CDR2 SYDVKM. The CDR3 is CATEVPGQGSLTEAFF. As DNA, the CDR3 is TGTGCCACCGAAGTCCCGGGACAGGGTTCGCTCACTGAAGCTTTCTTT.

V is TRBV2 and J is TRBJ1-1, with a weak D call TRBD1 (5 bases). V lost 6 bases to trimming and J lost 0 bases, with 14 bases between them. From germline, CDR1 is SNHLY and CDR2 FYNNEI. The CDR3 loop spans 15 amino acids. The CDR3 DNA sequence: TGTGCCAGCAGGCAGGGAGCGATCATGAACACTGAAGCTTTCTTT. Translating gives CASRQGAIMNTEAFF.

The CDR3 sequence is CASSSGLAPDTQYF. In nucleotides, the CDR3 is TGCGCCAGCAGTTCGGGACTAGCACCAGATACGCAGTATTTT. The V gene is TRBV5-1, the J gene TRBJ2-3; 9 positions match TRBD2. The CDR3 totals 14 residues. Unmatched junction bases numbered 5, after V lost 5 bases and J lost 4 bases. In germline, CDR1 is SGHRS, CDR2 YFSETQ.

J is TRBJ1-6 and V is TRBV5-1, with 7 bases that match TRBD1. Per germline, CDR1 SGHRS and CDR2 YFSETQ. The CDR3 contains 14 residues. With 2 bases clipped from V and 7 bases from J, the junction kept 3 bases outside the gene matches. CDR3 residues: CASSFGRGNSPLHF. DNA of the CDR3: TGCGCCAGCAGCTTTGGCAGGGGGAATTCACCCCTCCACTTT.

The CDR3 region is CASGGGIRNTEAFF. The CDR3 DNA is TGTGCCAGCGGAGGGGGAATCAGGAACACTGAAGCTTTCTTT. The V gene is TRBV6-6, the J gene TRBJ1-1; D perhaps matches TRBD1 (6 bases). Trimming shortened V by 8 bases and J by 1 base, and 14 bases separated the two germline ends. The CDR3 is made up of 14 amino acids. The germline gives CDR1 MNHNY, CDR2 SVGAGI (reference sequence).

V and J are TRBV9 and TRBJ1-2; 8 nucleotides match TRBD1. This CDR3 has 17 amino acids. Unmatched junction bases numbered 12, after V lost 3 bases and J lost 2 bases. Germline values: CDR1 SGDLS, CDR2 YYNGEE. CDR3 sequence: CASSAETGDRRNYGYTF. DNA of the CDR3: TGTGCCAGCAGCGCAGAAACGGGGGACAGGAGAAACTATGGCTACACCTTC. Filled out from reference TRBV9 and TRBJ1-2, the complete variable domain reads DSGVTQTPKHLITATGQRVTLRCSPRSGDLSVYWYQQSLDQGLQFLIQYYNGEERAKGNILERFSAQQFPDLHSELNLSSLELGDSALYFCASSAETGDRRNYGYTFGSGTRLTVV.

The rearrangement joins TRBV10-3 to TRBJ2-7; D remains unclear. Germline V CDR1 and CDR2: ENHRY, SYGVKD. V was pared by 8 bases and J by 3 bases, with 11 bases between. CDR3 length: 12 amino acids. This CDR3 reads CAILTEFYEQYF. DNA of the CDR3: TGTGCCATCCTAACAGAATTCTACGAGCAGTACTTC.

The chain couples TRBV30 to TRBJ1-5; weak D call: TRBD1 (5 bases). The CDR3 runs 14 residues. Germline V gives CDR1 GTSNPN, CDR2 SVGIG (reference sequence). V shed 1 base and J shed 2 bases, with 9 bases lying between them. CDR3 sequence reads: CAWSGGVGNQPQHF. As DNA, the CDR3 is TGTGCCTGGAGTGGAGGGGTAGGCAATCAGCCCCAGCATTTT.